A single sample is the source of the 14 T cell receptor beta chains below, sequenced in a study of T-cell reconstitution after alpha-beta-depleted transplantation in children. A library of TCRbeta sequences, prepared with unique molecular identifiers, was generated. TCRdb re-called the PCR reads through MiXCR, storing one row per CDR3 protein. The sample lists nearly 200,000 distinct CDR3 sequences; 5.5% to 7% were seen once. The sample was PBMCs, taken before TCRalphabeta/CD19-depleted stem cell transplant. The source of these receptors is a girl less than two years old with combined immunodeficiency, due to receive a stem cell transplant.

In this sample, this clonotype turned up many times. The J gene is TRBJ1-2, the V gene TRBV9; D gene unclear. V was pared by 1 base and J by 2 bases, with 6 bases between. Germline V gene data show CDR1 as SGDLS and CDR2 as YYNGEE. This CDR3 has 13 residues. The CDR3 loop reads CASSVQENYGYTF. The CDR3 coding sequence is TGTGCCAGCAGCGTACAGGAGAACTATGGCTACACCTTC.

This clonotype turned up a few times. This chain connects TRBV10-3 to TRBJ1-2, with TRBD1 as a possible D gene (6 bases). In germline, CDR1 is ENHRY, CDR2 SYGVKD. The V end lost 6 bases, the J end lost 6 bases, and 11 bases lay between the germline ends. This CDR3 is built from 12 residues. The CDR3 DNA is TGTGCCATCAGCGGATGGACAGATGGCTACACCTTC. Its translation: CAISGWTDGYTF.

This clonotype was detected ten times or more. This chain uses TRBV29-1 with TRBJ1-2; D gene uncertain. Trimming removed 4 bases from V and 0 bases from J, with 6 bases in between. The germline V gene encodes CDR1 SQVTM and CDR2 ANQGSEA. This CDR3 is built from 12 residues. The CDR3 region has the DNA TGCAGCGTTGGCGACGCTAACTATGGCTACACCTTC. Protein product: CSVGDANYGYTF.

This clonotype was recorded at least ten times. This chain uses TRBV4-3 with TRBJ2-1; no reliable D call. The CDR3 is 15 amino acids. V lost 2 bases, J lost 0 bases, and 8 bases lay in between. Germline-derived CDR1 and CDR2 are LGHNA and YSLEER. This CDR3 is CASSQRVSSYNEQFF. The CDR3, as DNA: TGCGCCAGCAGCCAAAGGGTTAGCTCCTACAATGAGCAGTTCTTC.

This clonotype has at least ten counts. Germline and junction disagree at one end, which may indicate a read error. The genes are TRBV7-6 and TRBJ2-5; D is unresolved. The germline V gene has CDR1 SGHVS and CDR2 FNYEAQ. The CDR3 loop spans 12 amino acids. CDR3 protein: CASSSLGENQYF. DNA of the CDR3: TGTGCCAGCAGCTCCCTAGGAGAGAACCAGTACTTC.

This clonotype came up many times. The chain combines TRBV2 with TRBJ2-1, with TRBD2 matching over 9 bases. Germline-derived CDR1 and CDR2 are SNHLY and FYNNEI. The CDR3 consists of 15 residues. The V segment lost 5 bases and the J segment 4 bases; nucleotides outside the gene matches: 6. CDR3 DNA: TGTGCCAGCAGTATGACTAGCGGATTTTACAATGAGCAGTTCTTC. Amino acids: CASSMTSGFYNEQFF.

This clonotype was recorded at least ten times. The chain couples TRBV6-2 or TRBV6-3 to TRBJ2-2; D gene ambiguous. The CDR3 contains 13 residues. The germline gives CDR1 MNHEY, CDR2 SVGEGT. Trimming stripped 6 bases from V and 4 bases from J, with 9 bases between. CDR3 bases: TGTGCCAGCAGAAGCGAGATCACCGGGGAGCTGTTTTTT. The encoded protein is CASRSEITGELFF.

This clonotype appeared many times. V usage is TRBV11-2 and J usage is TRBJ1-1; 8 positions match TRBD1. Germline CDR1 is SGHAT and CDR2 is FQNNGV. V was pared by 5 bases and J by 6 bases, with 8 bases of the junction left unmatched. This CDR3 is 14 amino acids long. The chain's CDR3 is CASSQGAVNSEAFF. The CDR3 region has the DNA TGTGCCAGCAGCCAGGGGGCGGTTAACTCTGAAGCTTTCTTT.

There are many counts of this clonotype. V gene TRBV12-3 or TRBV12-4 combines with J gene TRBJ2-3; perhaps TRBD1 as D (5 bases). The CDR3 runs to 12 residues. V was shortened by 3 bases and J by 7 bases, with 8 bases between the two germline ends. Here the CDR3 reads CASSLGQHTQYF. The DNA for the CDR3 is TGTGCCAGCAGTTTGGGGCAACATACGCAGTATTTT.

The table lists this clonotype with many counts. This chain joins TRBV29-1 and TRBJ2-3; 7 bases align to TRBD2. The CDR3 covers 13 residues. After removal of 7 bases from V and 6 bases from J, the junction contained 10 bases not matched to a gene. The germline V gene has CDR1 SQVTM and CDR2 ANQGSEA. The CDR3 protein is CSGEGATIDTQYF. The CDR3 DNA follows: TGCAGCGGGGAGGGCGCTACCATCGATACGCAGTATTTT.

This clonotype showed up many times. The chain has TRBV29-1 and TRBJ1-2; D not certain. Deletions cut 6 bases from V and 2 bases from J, with 7 bases between. CDR3 length equals 11 residues. The germline CDR1 and CDR2 sequences are SQVTM and ANQGSEA. CDR3 sequence: CSVRGNYGYTF. As DNA, the CDR3 is TGCAGCGTCCGAGGGAACTATGGCTACACCTTC. Variable domain in full (rest from reference TRBV29-1 and TRBJ1-2): SAVISQKPSRDICQRGTSLTIQCQVDSQVTMMFWYRQQPGQSLTLIATANQGSEATYESGFVIDKFPISRPNLTFSTLTVSNMSPEDSSIYLCSVRGNYGYTFGSGTRLTVV.

This clonotype was observed at least ten times. This chain links TRBV7-8 with TRBJ2-1; D is undetermined. The CDR3 is made up of 14 amino acids. Trimming removed 1 base at V and 8 bases at J, with 12 bases between. Germline lookup yields CDR1 SGHVS and CDR2 FQNEAQ. This CDR3 reads CASSLEVTFDEQFF. DNA for the CDR3: TGTGCCAGCAGCTTAGAGGTCACCTTCGATGAGCAGTTCTTC.

This clonotype was seen repeatedly, ten times or more. The J gene is TRBJ1-2, the V gene TRBV4-2, with 9 bases fitting TRBD1. With V trimmed by 1 base and J by 8 bases, 8 bases remained unmatched. The CDR3 contains 15 residues. Germline V CDR1 and CDR2: LGHNA, YNFKEQ. The CDR3 reads CASSQVRDRANGYTF. DNA of the CDR3: TGTGCCAGCAGCCAAGTCCGGGACAGGGCCAACGGCTACACCTTC.

This clonotype appeared many times. This chain links TRBV4-3 with TRBJ2-2, with 7 positions matching TRBD1. J lost 2 bases, V lost 8 bases, and 8 bases had no gene match. CDR3 length: 15 amino acids. Germline lookup yields CDR1 LGHNA and CDR2 YSLEER. In DNA, the CDR3 is TGCGCCAGCCCCCGTACAGGGGCTAACACCGGGGAGCTGTTTTTT. This codes for CASPRTGANTGELFF.